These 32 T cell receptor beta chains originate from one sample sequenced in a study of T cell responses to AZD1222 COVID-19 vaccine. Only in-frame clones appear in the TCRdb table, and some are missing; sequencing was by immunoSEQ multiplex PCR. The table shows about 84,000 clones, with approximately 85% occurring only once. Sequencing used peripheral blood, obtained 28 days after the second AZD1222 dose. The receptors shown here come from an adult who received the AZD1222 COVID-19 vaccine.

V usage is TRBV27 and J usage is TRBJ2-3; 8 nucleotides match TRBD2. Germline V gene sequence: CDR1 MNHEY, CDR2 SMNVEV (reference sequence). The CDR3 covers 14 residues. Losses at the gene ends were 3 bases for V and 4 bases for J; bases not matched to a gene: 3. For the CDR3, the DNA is TGTGCCAGCAGTTTGAGCGGGGGTGCAGATACGCAGTATTTT. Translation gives CASSLSGGADTQYF.

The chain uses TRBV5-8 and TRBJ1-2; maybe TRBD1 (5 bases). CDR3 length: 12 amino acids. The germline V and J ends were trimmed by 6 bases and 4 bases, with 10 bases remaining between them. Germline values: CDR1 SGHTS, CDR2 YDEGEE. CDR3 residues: CASTRGAYGYTF. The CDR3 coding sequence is TGTGCCAGCACCCGCGGGGCCTATGGCTACACCTTC.

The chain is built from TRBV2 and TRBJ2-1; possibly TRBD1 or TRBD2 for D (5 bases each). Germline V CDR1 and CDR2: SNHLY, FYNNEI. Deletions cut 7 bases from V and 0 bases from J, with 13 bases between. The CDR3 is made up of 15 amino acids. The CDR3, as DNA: TGTGCCAGCAAGGGGCGGGTGGGCTCCTACAATGAGCAGTTCTTC. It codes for CASKGRVGSYNEQFF.

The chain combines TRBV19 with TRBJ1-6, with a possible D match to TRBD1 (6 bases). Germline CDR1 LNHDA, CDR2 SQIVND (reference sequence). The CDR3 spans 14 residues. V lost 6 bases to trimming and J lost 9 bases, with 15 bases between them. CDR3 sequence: CASSPRDTFSPLHF. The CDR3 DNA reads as TGTGCCAGTAGCCCACGGGACACCTTTTCACCCCTCCACTTT.

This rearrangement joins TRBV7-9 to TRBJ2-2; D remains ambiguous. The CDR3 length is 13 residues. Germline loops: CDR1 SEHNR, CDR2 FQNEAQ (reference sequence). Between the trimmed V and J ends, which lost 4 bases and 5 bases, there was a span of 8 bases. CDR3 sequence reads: CASSSIGTGELFF. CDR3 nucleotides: TGTGCCAGCAGCTCCATTGGAACCGGGGAGCTGTTTTTT.

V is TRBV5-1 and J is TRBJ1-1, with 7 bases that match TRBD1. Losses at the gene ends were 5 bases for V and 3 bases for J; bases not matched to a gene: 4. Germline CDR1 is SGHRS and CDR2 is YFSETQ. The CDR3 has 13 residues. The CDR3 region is CASSRDSYTEAFF. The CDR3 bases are TGCGCCAGCAGTCGGGACAGCTACACTGAAGCTTTCTTT.

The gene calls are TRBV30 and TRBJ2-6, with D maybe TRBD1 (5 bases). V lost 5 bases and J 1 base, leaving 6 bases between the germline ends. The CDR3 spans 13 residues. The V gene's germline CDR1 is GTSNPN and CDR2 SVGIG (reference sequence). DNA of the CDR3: TGTGCCTGGCAGGGTTCTGGGGCCAACGTCCTGACTTTC. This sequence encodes CAWQGSGANVLTF.

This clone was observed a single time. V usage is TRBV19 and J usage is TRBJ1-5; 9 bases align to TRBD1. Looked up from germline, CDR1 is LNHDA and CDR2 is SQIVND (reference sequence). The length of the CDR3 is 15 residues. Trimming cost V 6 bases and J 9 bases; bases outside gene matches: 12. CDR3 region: CASRGGQGGVRPQHF. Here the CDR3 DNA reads TGTGCCAGTAGAGGGGGACAGGGAGGGGTGCGGCCCCAGCATTTT.

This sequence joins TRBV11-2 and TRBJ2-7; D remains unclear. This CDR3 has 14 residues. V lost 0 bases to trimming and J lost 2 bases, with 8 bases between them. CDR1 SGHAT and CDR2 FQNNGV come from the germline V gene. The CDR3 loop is CASSLDLRTYEQYF. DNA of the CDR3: TGTGCCAGCAGCTTAGATCTTAGGACCTACGAGCAGTACTTC.

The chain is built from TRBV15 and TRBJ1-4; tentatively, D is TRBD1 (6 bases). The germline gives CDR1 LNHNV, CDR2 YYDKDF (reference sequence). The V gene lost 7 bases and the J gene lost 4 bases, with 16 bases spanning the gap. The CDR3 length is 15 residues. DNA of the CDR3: TGTGCCACCAAGTTCGAAGGACAGATTAATGAAAAACTGTTTTTT. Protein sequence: CATKFEGQINEKLFF.

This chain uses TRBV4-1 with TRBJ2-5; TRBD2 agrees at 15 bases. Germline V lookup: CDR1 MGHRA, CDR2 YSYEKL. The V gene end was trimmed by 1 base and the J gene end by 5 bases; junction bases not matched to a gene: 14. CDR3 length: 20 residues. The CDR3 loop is CASSQVVGTSGGKLRETQYF. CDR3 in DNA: TGCGCCAGCAGCCAAGTAGTGGGGACTAGCGGGGGGAAGTTGAGGGAGACCCAGTACTTC.

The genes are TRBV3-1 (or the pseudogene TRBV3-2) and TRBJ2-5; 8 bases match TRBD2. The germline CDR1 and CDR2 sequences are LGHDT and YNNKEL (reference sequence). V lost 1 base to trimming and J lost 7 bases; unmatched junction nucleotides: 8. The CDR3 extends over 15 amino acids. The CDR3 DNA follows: TGTGCCAGCAGCCAAGGCGGGGGGACCCATGGGACCCAGTACTTC. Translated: CASSQGGGTHGTQYF.

CDR3 DNA sequence: TGTGCCAGCAGCGGTCAGACGAACACTGAAGCTTTCTTT. Residues: CASSGQTNTEAFF. V and J are TRBV7-9 and TRBJ1-1, with no clear D. The germline V and J ends were trimmed by 5 bases and 1 base, with 8 bases remaining between them. There are 13 residues in the CDR3. Germline CDR1 and CDR2: SEHNR and FQNEAQ (reference sequence).

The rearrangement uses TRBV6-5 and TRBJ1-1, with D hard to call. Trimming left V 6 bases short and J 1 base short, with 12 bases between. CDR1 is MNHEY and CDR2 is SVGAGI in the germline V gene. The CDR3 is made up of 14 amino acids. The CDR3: CASSRSAENTEAFF. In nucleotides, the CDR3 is TGTGCCAGCAGCCGTTCGGCAGAGAACACTGAAGCTTTCTTT.

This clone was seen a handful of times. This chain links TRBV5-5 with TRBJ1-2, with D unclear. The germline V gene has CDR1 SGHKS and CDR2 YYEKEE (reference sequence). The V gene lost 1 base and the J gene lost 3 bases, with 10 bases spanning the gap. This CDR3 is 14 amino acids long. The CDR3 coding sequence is TGTGCCAGCAGCTTGTACACCACCCACTATGGCTACACCTTC. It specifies CASSLYTTHYGYTF.

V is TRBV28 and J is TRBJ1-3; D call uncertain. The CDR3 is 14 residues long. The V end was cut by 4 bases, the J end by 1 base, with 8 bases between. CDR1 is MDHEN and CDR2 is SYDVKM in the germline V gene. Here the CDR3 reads CASSYFGSGNTIYF. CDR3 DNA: TGTGCCAGCAGTTATTTCGGGTCTGGAAACACCATATATTTT. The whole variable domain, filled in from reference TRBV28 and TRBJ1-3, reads DVKVTQSSRYLVKRTGEKVFLECVQDMDHENMFWYRQDPGLGLRLIYFSYDVKMKEKGDIPEGYSVSREKKERFSLILESASTNQTSMYLCASSYFGSGNTIYFGEGSWLTVV.

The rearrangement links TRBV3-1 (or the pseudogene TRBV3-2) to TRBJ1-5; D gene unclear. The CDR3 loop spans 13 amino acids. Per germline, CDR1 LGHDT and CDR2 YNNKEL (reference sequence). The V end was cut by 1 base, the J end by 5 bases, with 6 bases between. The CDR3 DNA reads TGTGCCAGCAGCCAAGGGAGCTATCAGCCCCAGCATTTT. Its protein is CASSQGSYQPQHF.

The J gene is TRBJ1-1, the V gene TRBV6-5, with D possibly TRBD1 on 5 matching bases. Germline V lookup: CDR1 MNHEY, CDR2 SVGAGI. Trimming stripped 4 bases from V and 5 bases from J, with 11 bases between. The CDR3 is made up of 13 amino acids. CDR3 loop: CASSLGLGTEAFF. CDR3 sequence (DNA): TGTGCCAGCAGTTTGGGGCTTGGGACTGAAGCTTTCTTT.

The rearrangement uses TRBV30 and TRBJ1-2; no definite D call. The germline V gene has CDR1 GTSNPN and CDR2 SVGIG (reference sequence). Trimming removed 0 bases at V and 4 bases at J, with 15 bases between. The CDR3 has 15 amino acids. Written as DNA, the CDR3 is TGTGCCTGGAGTGTAGTGGGGTCAGGTCCCTATGGCTACACCTTC. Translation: CAWSVVGSGPYGYTF. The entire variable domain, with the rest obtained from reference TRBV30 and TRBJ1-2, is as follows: SQTIHQWPATLVQPVGSPLSLECTVEGTSNPNLYWYRQAAGRGLQLLFYSVGIGQISSEVPQNLSASRPQDRQFILSSKKLLLSDSGFYLCAWSVVGSGPYGYTFGSGTRLTVV.

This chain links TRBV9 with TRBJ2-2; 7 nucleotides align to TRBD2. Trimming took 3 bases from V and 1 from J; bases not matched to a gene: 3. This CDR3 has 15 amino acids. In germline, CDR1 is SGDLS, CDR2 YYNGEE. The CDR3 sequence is CASSGVAGNTGELFF. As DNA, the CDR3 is TGTGCCAGCAGCGGGGTAGCGGGGAACACCGGGGAGCTGTTTTTT.

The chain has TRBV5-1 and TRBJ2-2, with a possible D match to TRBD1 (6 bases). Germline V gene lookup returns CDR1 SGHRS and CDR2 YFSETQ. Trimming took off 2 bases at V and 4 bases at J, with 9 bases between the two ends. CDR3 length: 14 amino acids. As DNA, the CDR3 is TGCGCCAGCAGCTTCCAGGGGACCACCGGGGAGCTGTTTTTT. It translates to CASSFQGTTGELFF.

The CDR3 nucleotides read TGTGCCAGCAGCCAAGACAGGGGGCGGTCGGATCAGCCCCAGCATTTT. This sequence encodes CASSQDRGRSDQPQHF. The chain has TRBV3-1 (or the pseudogene TRBV3-2) and TRBJ1-5; 8 nucleotides line up with TRBD1. The CDR3 has 16 amino acids. Germline CDR1 LGHDT, CDR2 YNNKEL (reference sequence). V dropped 0 bases and J dropped 5; count of bases not matched to a gene: 6.

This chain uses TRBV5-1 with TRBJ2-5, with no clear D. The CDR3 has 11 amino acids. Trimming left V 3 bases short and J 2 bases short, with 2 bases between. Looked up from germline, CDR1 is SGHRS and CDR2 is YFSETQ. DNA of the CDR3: TGCGCCAGCAGCTCTCAAGAGACCCAGTACTTC. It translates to CASSSQETQYF.

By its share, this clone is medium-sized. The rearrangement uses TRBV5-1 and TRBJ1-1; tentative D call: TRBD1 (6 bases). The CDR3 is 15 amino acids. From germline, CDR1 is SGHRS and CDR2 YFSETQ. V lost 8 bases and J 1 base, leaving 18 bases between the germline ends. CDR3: CASKPWDNKNTEAFF. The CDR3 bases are TGCGCCAGTAAACCTTGGGACAATAAGAACACTGAAGCTTTCTTT.

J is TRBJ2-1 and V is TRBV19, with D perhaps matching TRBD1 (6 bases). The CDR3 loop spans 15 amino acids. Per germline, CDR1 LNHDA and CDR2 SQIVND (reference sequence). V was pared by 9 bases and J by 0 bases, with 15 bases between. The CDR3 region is CASTRTASSYNEQFF. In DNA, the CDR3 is TGTGCCAGCACCCGGACAGCCAGCTCCTACAATGAGCAGTTCTTC.

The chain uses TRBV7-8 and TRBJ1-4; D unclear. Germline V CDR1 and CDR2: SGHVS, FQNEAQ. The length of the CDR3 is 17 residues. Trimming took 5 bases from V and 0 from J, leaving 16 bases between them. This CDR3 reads CASSANALVATNEKLFF. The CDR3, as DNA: TGTGCCAGCAGCGCCAACGCTTTAGTAGCAACTAATGAAAAACTGTTTTTT. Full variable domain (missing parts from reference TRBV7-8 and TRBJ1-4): GAGVSQSPRYKVAKRGQDVALRCDPISGHVSLFWYQQALGQGPEFLTYFQNEAQLDKSGLPSDRFFAERPEGSVSTLKIQRTQQEDSAVYLCASSANALVATNEKLFFGSGTQLSVL.

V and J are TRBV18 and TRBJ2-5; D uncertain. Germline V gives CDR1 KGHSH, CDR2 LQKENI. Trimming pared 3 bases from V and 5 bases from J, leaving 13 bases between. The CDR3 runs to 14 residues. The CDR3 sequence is CASSPVTGAETQYF. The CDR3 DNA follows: TGTGCCAGCTCACCTGTGACGGGCGCCGAGACCCAGTACTTC.

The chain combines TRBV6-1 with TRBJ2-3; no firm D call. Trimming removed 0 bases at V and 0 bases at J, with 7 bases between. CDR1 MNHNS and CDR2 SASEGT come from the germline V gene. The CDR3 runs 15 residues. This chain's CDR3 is CASSEAGWSTDTQYF. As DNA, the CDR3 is TGTGCCAGCAGTGAAGCTGGTTGGAGCACAGATACGCAGTATTTT.

This CDR3 reads CASSIYRMDAGNTIYF. The DNA for the CDR3 is TGTGCCAGCAGTATATACAGGATGGATGCGGGAAACACCATATATTTT. The rearrangement joins TRBV28 to TRBJ1-3; TRBD1 might be the D (5 bases). Germline assignment: CDR1 MDHEN and CDR2 SYDVKM. CDR3 length: 16 amino acids. V was clipped by 5 bases and J by 4 bases, with 18 bases between them.

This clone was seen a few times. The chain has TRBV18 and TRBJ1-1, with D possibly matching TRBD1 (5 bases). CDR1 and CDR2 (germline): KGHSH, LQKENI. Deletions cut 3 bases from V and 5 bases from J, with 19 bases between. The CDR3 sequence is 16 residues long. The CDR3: CASSPSGQILVTEAFF. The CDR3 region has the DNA TGTGCCAGCTCACCTTCGGGGCAGATTCTGGTGACTGAAGCTTTCTTT.

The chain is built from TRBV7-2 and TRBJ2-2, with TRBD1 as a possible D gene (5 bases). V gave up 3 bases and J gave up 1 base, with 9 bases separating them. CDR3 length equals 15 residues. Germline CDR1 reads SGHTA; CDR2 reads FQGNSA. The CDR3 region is CASSLGQLNTGELFF. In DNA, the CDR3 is TGTGCCAGCAGCTTGGGGCAGCTGAACACCGGGGAGCTGTTTTTT.

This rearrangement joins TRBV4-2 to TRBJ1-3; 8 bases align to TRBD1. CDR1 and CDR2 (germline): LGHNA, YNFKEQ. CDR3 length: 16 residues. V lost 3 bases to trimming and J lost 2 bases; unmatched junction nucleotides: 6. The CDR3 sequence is CASSHGQGITGNTIYF. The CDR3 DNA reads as TGTGCCAGCAGCCACGGACAGGGAATAACTGGAAACACCATATATTTT.